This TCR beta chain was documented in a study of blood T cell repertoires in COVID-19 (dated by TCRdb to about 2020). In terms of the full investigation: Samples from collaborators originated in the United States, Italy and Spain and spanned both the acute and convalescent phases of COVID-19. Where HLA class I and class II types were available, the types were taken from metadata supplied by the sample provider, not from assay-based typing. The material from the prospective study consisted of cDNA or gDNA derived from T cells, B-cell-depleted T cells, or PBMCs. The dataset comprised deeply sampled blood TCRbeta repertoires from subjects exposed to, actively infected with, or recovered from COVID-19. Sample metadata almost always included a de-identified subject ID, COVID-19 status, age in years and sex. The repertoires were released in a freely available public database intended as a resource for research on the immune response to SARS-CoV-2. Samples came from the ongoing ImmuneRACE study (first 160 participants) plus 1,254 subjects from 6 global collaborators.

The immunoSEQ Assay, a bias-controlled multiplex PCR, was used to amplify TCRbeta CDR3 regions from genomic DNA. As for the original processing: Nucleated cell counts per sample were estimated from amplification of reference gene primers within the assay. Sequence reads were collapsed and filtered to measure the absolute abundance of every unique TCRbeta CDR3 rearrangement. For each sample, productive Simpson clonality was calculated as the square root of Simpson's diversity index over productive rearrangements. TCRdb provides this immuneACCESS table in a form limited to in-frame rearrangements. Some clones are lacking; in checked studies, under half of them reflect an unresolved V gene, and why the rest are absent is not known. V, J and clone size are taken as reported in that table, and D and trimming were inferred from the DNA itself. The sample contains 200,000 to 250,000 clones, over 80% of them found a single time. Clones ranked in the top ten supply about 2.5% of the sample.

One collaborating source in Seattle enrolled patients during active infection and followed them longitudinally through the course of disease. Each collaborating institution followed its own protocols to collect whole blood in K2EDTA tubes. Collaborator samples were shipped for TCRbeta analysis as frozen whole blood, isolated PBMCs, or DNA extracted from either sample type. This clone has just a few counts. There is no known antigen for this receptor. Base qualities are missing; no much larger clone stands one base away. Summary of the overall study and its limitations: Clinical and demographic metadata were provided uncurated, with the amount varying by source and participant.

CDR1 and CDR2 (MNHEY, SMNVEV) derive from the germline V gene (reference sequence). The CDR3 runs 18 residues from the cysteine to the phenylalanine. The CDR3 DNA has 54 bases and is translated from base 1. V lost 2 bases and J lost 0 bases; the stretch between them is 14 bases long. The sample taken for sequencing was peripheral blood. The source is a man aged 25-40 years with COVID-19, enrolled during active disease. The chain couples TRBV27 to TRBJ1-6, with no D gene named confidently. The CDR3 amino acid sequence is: CASSLLRPQSSYNSPLHF. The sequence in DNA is TGTGCCAGCAGTTTACTCCGGCCACAGAGCTCCTATAATTCACCCCTCCACTTT.